This T cell receptor (beta chain) is from a study of cytomegalovirus exposure and HLA in healthy donors (dated 2017 in TCRdb). About the investigation overall: An earlier analysis of approximately 640 of the donors reported 250 to 350 Gb of sequence data and some 120 million unique TCR beta sequences from 190 million or so T cells. The number of typed donors differed by locus: about 620-640 for A, B, C, DRB1 and DQB1; about 520 for DQA1; roughly 600 for DPA1; and 400 to 480 for DPB1. A later analysis re-examined previously published TCR beta repertoires from just over 650 donors and added high-resolution HLA genotyping to investigate patterns of TCR occurrence. Class I and class II HLA loci were covered by the typing at four-digit resolution. The later analysis used no new phenotypic data to find candidate immune exposures, relying instead on TCR beta sequences and their occurrence across donors. An earlier analysis of 587 of the donors used high-throughput TCR beta sequencing to judge whether each TCR beta V gene segment behaved as functional or pseudogenic. The study profiled the T cell repertoires of under 850 subjects by immunosequencing and related them to cytomegalovirus serostatus. The study combined high-throughput TCR immunosequencing, statistical association of individual TCRs with disease status, and machine learning to predict cytomegalovirus infection status. Five DR-DQ haplotypes were handled as single units for association and clustering because linkage in the cohort was strong. Donor age, sex, ethnicity and CMV serostatus were compiled together with the repertoire data. Of the approximately 400 genotyped donors, roughly 85% fell in the genetic ancestry cluster associated with self-reported Caucasian donors. All discovery cohort repertoires had been generated on a single sequencing platform. The study aimed to test whether signatures of past pathogen exposure could be identified by cataloging public T cell receptors. A separate validation cohort of approximately 130 different subjects was used in addition to the approximately 700-subject first cohort. Among roughly 400 genotyped donors of the cohort, an average of approximately 230,000 unique TCR beta nucleotide sequences were sequenced per donor, roughly a sixth of them non-productive. In a later genetic analysis, genome-wide SNP genotypes for about 65% of the roughly 670 donors were used, and that subset was treated as a discovery cohort. An early release covering roughly 640 HLA-typed donors comprised roughly 300 gigabases of sequencing data and 85 million or so unique TCR sequences. Broader findings and caveats from the paper: The earlier analysis of approximately 590 of the donors excluded 15 to 20 rarely observed V segments, including chromosome 9 orphons, because counts were too low. A further reported finding was that TCR beta sequences accurately predicted the HLA-A and HLA-B alleles for most subjects in the first cohort. At a false discovery rate of 0.05, a later analysis linked fewer than 20,000 TCR beta sequences to specific HLA alleles. A later genetic analysis reported fewer N-insertions in productive TCRs among donors in an Asian-associated ancestry cluster than the roughly 700-donor mean. Several of the top co-occurrence clusters appeared to be linked to parvovirus B19, influenza, CMV and Epstein-Barr virus, according to a later analysis. The study listed approximately 160 TCR beta chains as associated with cytomegalovirus. In both the original and validation cohorts, the classifier was reported to diagnose cytomegalovirus status with high specificity and sensitivity. The presence/absence analyses assumed that sequencing depth was roughly uniform across donors, and that assumption may not be true. A later genetic analysis associated a missense DCLRE1C variant with V-gene and J-gene trimming of TCR beta chains, and an independent cohort replicated the association. Correlated functional status among segregating V segments might reflect linkage disequilibrium, but an unknown experimental factor could not be ruled out. An earlier analysis of several hundred of the donors showed that most TCR beta V segments appeared in productive rearrangements either about 87% or about 30% of the time, which broadly matched IMGT annotations. It was suggested by the authors that the approach could potentially be generalized to other disease states and immunological phenotypes. Strong co-occurrence of HLA alleles, especially DR and DQ, made assigning TCR associations to individual alleles difficult. In vitro tests confirmed that three of the cytomegalovirus-associated TCR beta chains recognize cytomegalovirus antigens. A later analysis found that HLA-associated TCR beta chains were more clonally expanded and had lower generation probabilities than equally common non-associated chains. A cluster of highly shared sequence variants was judged likely to be a technical artifact of the sequencing pipeline. The only immune exposure information available for the cohort was CMV serostatus. The cohort was sequenced for TCR beta chains only, and without alpha or paired-chain data the features that could be detected were limited. Most TCR sequences were observed very rarely across donors, whereas some public TCRs were present in many individuals. Because HLA typing was unavailable for some donors at each locus, only the typed subset was used in association tests. A later analysis found that TCR association rates varied across HLA loci, with DRB1 alleles showing the most associated TCRs and HLA-C alleles the fewest. According to a later analysis, most CMV-associated TCR beta chains appeared to be HLA-restricted, and the HLA associations seemed to be driven largely by CMV exposure.

The cohort consisted of approximately 670 healthy bone marrow donors. At the time of sampling, every cohort member was nominally healthy, though immune exposures that went unrecorded were likely present. The donor tested CMV seronegative and was one of the 352 seronegative cohort members. A peripheral blood sample was collected from each donor, and TCR beta sequencing was performed on peripheral blood mononuclear cells. The Qiagen DNeasy Blood Extraction Kit was used to extract genomic DNA from the blood cell samples. To prepare the library, the immunoSEQ multiplex PCR assay was applied. The multiplex PCR relied on a mix of 60 forward primers for TCR Vbeta segments and 13 reverse primers for TCR Jbeta segments. The CDR3 region of rearranged TCR beta genes was amplified from genomic DNA by a multiplex PCR assay. The Illumina HiSeq System was used to sequence the amplified TCR beta libraries as 87-base-pair reads. The published analysis was carried out like this. A later analysis counted tens of millions of unique TCR beta chains across the 670 or so repertoires, and roughly 10 million of these chains were shared by at least two donors. Raw reads were error-corrected and collapsed into unique sequences by a nearest-neighbor algorithm in which closely related sequences were merged to remove PCR and sequencing errors. CDR3 sequences were aligned to IMGT reference sequences to assign V, D and J gene segments. For a sequence to be retained, a match of at least six nucleotides was required to both a V gene segment and a J gene segment. Rearrangements were called productive when the CDR3 lacked stop codons and stayed in frame with V and J; all others were non-productive. CDR3 was defined according to IMGT convention as the region running from the second conserved V-encoded cysteine to the conserved J-encoded phenylalanine. In an earlier analysis of some 550 of the donors, sequences lacking an unambiguous match to a single V gene segment were excluded. An earlier analysis of under 750 of the donors called V segments functional above 56.7% productive rearrangements and segregating when the between-donor standard deviation exceeded 5%. A statistical classification framework was built for diagnosing cytomegalovirus status from the catalog of TCR beta chain sequences. In a later analysis, V and J genes were assigned by comparing TCR nucleotide sequences against IMGT/GENE-DB human TR gene sequences. The TCRdist pipeline was used in a later analysis to assign CDR3 sequences and most-parsimonious VDJ recombination scenarios. In a later analysis, every TCR beta chain was defined by the combination of its CDR3 amino acid sequence and its V-gene family, and reads without a unique V-gene family were dropped. As a way to deal with suspected cross-contamination and a sequencing artifact, a later analysis dropped 592 nucleotide sequences that were highly shared and had low generation probability. In a later analysis, a clonal expansion index for each public chain was calculated from normalized within-repertoire ranks of inferred template counts. Generation probabilities in a later analysis came from a VDJ recombination model fitted to out-of-frame rearrangements, and those results were checked against IGoR. In a later analysis, TCR-TCR, TCR-HLA and TCR-CMV co-occurrence was scored with hypergeometric tests, and a repertoire-size bias correction was applied to TCR pairs. A later analysis estimated false discovery rates by permuting HLA or CMV assignments 20 times. In a later analysis, co-occurring TCRs were grouped with DBSCAN, and TCRdist sequence similarity was added when clustering was performed within HLA-allele-positive subsets. Repertoires with fewer than 30,000 or more than 120,000 public chains were left out of co-occurrence clustering, as were four to six repertoires with anomalous nucleotide sharing. Held by TCRdb, this immuneACCESS table contains in-frame sequences only and omits some clones. Under half of the omission traces to an unresolved V gene where checked; the cause of the rest is unknown. From that table come the V and J calls and clone size; the DNA was used to work out D and trimming. The sample table shows about 98,000 clones, and around 73% are seen once. The ten largest account for over 0.95% of the sample.

In regard to this clone: The specificity of this receptor is unknown. Qualities for individual bases were not recorded, and no much larger clone is one base off.

The sequencing input was PBMCs. The clonotype was recovered from a female donor in good health and CMV-seronegative.

The DNA reads TGCGCCAGCAGCTTGACCCCCGGACGCACCGGGAGCAACAATGAGCAGTTCTTC. It encodes CASSLTPGRTGSNNEQFF. Here the chain combines TRBV5-1 and TRBJ2-1, with a weak D call of TRBD2 (6 bases match). Counted from cysteine to phenylalanine, this CDR3 has 18 amino acids. This entry keeps only the CDR3 DNA: 54 bases, framed from base 1. V was cut back by 1 base and J by 5 bases, leaving a gap of 22 bases between them. CDR1 SGHRS and CDR2 YFSETQ are derived from the germline V gene.